Listed here are 3 T cell receptor beta chains from one sample, sequenced in a study of T cells in Graves' hyperthyroidism and ophthalmopathy. The investigators amplified TCR beta CDR3 regions from RNA transcripts. The study used the HTBI primer set for a first-round RT-PCR of the TCR CDR3. TCRdb itself ran the multiplex PCR reads through MiXCR, one entry per CDR3 protein. This table has about 92,000 distinct CDR3 sequences, around 50% appearing once. The sequenced sample consisted of blood. The receptors originated from a woman in her thirties or forties with Graves' hyperthyroidism.

Many counts were recorded for this clonotype. This chain uses TRBV7-9 with TRBJ2-2, with a weak D call TRBD2 (6 bases). Germline lookup yields CDR1 SEHNR and CDR2 FQNEAQ (reference sequence). V lost 5 bases to trimming and J lost 8 bases, with 18 bases between them. The CDR3 consists of 15 residues. The CDR3 here is CASSRIAAFSGELFF. The CDR3 DNA is TGTGCCAGCAGCCGGATAGCGGCCTTTAGTGGGGAGCTGTTTTTT.

In the case of this clonotype: A much larger clone lies a single base off, so this may be a read error. This chain connects TRBV11-2 to TRBJ2-7; perhaps D is TRBD1 or TRBD2 (5 bases each). The germline V gene has CDR1 SGHAT and CDR2 FQNNGV. This CDR3 region has 15 residues. DNA for the CDR3: TGTGCCGGCAGCTTAGGTCAGGGAGTCCTCCGGGAGCAGTACTTC. Its translation is CAGSLGQGVLREQYF.

This sequence joins TRBV7-2 and TRBJ2-5; the D gene is possibly TRBD2 (5 bases). V lost 4 bases, J lost 1 base, and 16 bases lay in between. CDR1 SGHTA and CDR2 FQGNSA come from the germline V gene. This CDR3 is 16 amino acids long. CDR3 DNA sequence: TGTGCCAGCAGCTCGCCGTTCGGGGAGACCCAAGAGACCCAGTACTTC. Protein sequence: CASSSPFGETQETQYF.